A selection of T cell receptor beta chains follows, all from one sample in a study of blood T cell repertoires in COVID-19. Profiling relied on immunoSEQ multiplex PCR, and the TCRdb table lists in-frame clones only, not all of them. The table has some 270,000 clones, approximately 81% seen once; the top ten hold 6.6%. The sequenced sample consisted of PBMCs or T cells enriched from blood (not recorded which). The receptors stem from a woman aged 45-65 years who had been exposed to COVID-19. CDR3s include the opening cysteine and the closing phenylalanine or tryptophan. A D gene is named only where the DNA matches it firmly. A row's size may be missing; if present it is once, few, many or a size class.

j_gene,d_gene,abundance,v_gene,CDR3aa,CDR3nt
TRBJ2-3,TRBD2,-,TRBV4-3,CASSQDASGGYTDTQYF,TGCGCCAGCAGCCAAGATGCTAGCGGGGGTTACACAGATACGCAGTATTTT
TRBJ1-1,-,-,TRBV14,CASSREGKPEAFF,TGTGCCAGCTCCAGAGAGGGAAAACCTGAAGCTTTCTTT
TRBJ1-1,-,few,TRBV11-2,CASSLGPSNTEAFF,TGTGCCAGCAGCTTAGGGCCCTCGAACACTGAAGCTTTCTTT
TRBJ2-7,-,-,TRBV10-2,CASSEVASYEQYF,TGCGCCAGCAGTGAGGTAGCGTCCTACGAGCAGTACTTC
TRBJ2-7,-,-,TRBV6-5,CASSLDSRYEQYF,TGTGCCAGCAGTTTGGACAGCCGTTACGAGCAGTACTTC
TRBJ2-3,-,-,TRBV5-1,CASSLAPGYESDTQYF,TGCGCCAGCAGCTTGGCGCCAGGCTATGAGTCAGATACGCAGTATTTT
TRBJ1-1,-,-,TRBV18,CASSPDSFTNTEAFF,TGTGCCAGCTCCCCGGACAGTTTTACGAACACTGAAGCTTTCTTT
TRBJ2-3,TRBD2,few,TRBV6-2/TRBV6-3,CASSWRGADTQYF,TGTGCCAGCAGTTGGCGGGGGGCAGATACGCAGTATTTT
TRBJ2-2,TRBD2,-,TRBV19,CASGGIGELFF,TGTGCTAGCGGGGGGATCGGGGAGCTGTTTTTT
TRBJ2-6,TRBD1,once,TRBV19,CASSRTGGSGANVLTF,TGTGCCAGTAGCAGGACAGGGGGATCTGGGGCCAACGTCCTGACTTTC
TRBJ1-2,TRBD1,-,TRBV4-1,CASSLRQGGTVGGYTF,TGCGCCAGCAGCCTCCGACAAGGGGGCACGGTGGGTGGCTACACCTTC
TRBJ2-1,TRBD2,-,TRBV6-2/TRBV6-3,CASSYIGLAGTSDEQFF,TGTGCCAGCAGTTACATAGGACTAGCGGGTACCTCCGATGAGCAGTTCTTC
TRBJ1-3,-,-,TRBV5-6,CASTLTGPSSGNTIYF,TGTGCCAGCACTCTTACAGGGCCGAGCTCTGGAAACACCATATATTTT
TRBJ2-1,-,-,TRBV28,CASKRRLGNEQFF,TGTGCCAGCAAAAGGAGACTAGGCAATGAGCAGTTCTTC
TRBJ2-1,-,-,TRBV12-3/TRBV12-4,CASSPTGLNEQFF,TGTGCCAGCAGCCCGACTGGCCTCAATGAGCAGTTCTTC
TRBJ2-3,-,-,TRBV10-2,CASSERYDTQYF,TGCGCCAGCAGTGAGCGCTACGATACGCAGTATTTT
TRBJ1-1,-,-,TRBV19,CASRRHMNTEAFF,TGTGCCAGTAGACGACATATGAACACTGAAGCTTTCTTT
TRBJ1-3,-,-,TRBV9,CASSVGPGSSGNTIYF,TGTGCCAGCAGCGTAGGTCCAGGGTCCTCTGGAAACACCATATATTTT
TRBJ1-2,TRBD1,-,TRBV10-3,CAITRGQGANGYTF,TGTGCCATCACCAGGGGACAGGGGGCTAATGGCTACACCTTC
TRBJ1-1,-,-,TRBV7-2,CASSFSVATEAFF,TGTGCCAGCAGCTTCAGCGTGGCCACTGAAGCTTTCTTT
TRBJ1-2,-,-,TRBV4-1,CASSQAGGDFYGYTF,TGCGCCAGCAGCCAAGCGGGAGGGGACTTCTATGGCTACACCTTC
TRBJ1-5,-,-,TRBV6-2/TRBV6-3,CASSYSGASNQPQHF,TGTGCCAGCAGTTACTCAGGGGCTAGCAATCAGCCCCAGCATTTT
TRBJ2-1,TRBD2,-,TRBV7-9,CASSRTGLAGGHDEQFF,TGTGCCAGCAGCCGAACCGGACTAGCGGGGGGTCACGATGAGCAGTTCTTC
TRBJ2-7,-,-,TRBV2,CASSEIRGSYEQYF,TGTGCCAGCAGCGAGATTCGAGGCTCCTACGAGCAGTACTTC
TRBJ2-7,TRBD1,-,TRBV10-3,CAISRGGTGAHEQYF,TGTGCCATCTCAAGGGGAGGGACAGGGGCCCACGAGCAGTACTTC
TRBJ2-3,-,-,TRBV11-2,CASSLLASPTDTQYF,TGTGCCAGCAGCTTATTGGCCTCCCCCACAGATACGCAGTATTTT
TRBJ2-2,-,-,TRBV3-1/TRBV3-2,CASSKGWTNTGELFF,TGTGCCAGCAGCAAAGGATGGACTAACACCGGGGAGCTGTTTTTT
TRBJ1-1,-,-,TRBV7-6,CASSLGLGRGGEAFF,TGTGCCAGCAGCTTAGGGTTGGGGAGGGGAGGTGAAGCTTTCTTT
TRBJ1-2,-,-,TRBV18,CASSPYREGYTF,TGTGCCAGCTCACCTTACAGGGAGGGCTACACCTTC
TRBJ2-7,-,-,TRBV29-1,CSAAAGGGNFNYEQYF,TGCAGCGCCGCCGCGGGCGGAGGGAATTTTAACTACGAGCAGTACTTC
TRBJ1-4,TRBD1,-,TRBV19,CASSIVPGGNEKLFF,TGTGCCAGTAGTATAGTCCCAGGGGGAAATGAAAAACTGTTTTTT
TRBJ2-7,-,-,TRBV27,CASSLLSAGPSSYEQYF,TGTGCCAGCAGTTTACTATCGGCAGGGCCGAGCTCCTACGAGCAGTACTTC
TRBJ1-6,-,-,TRBV5-1,CASSSSRQGGSPLHF,TGCGCCAGCAGCTCAAGTCGGCAGGGTGGTTCACCCCTCCACTTT
TRBJ2-7,-,-,TRBV12-5,CASGLVDIPLREQYF,TGTGCTAGTGGTTTGGTCGACATACCCTTACGAGAGCAGTACTTC
TRBJ1-3,-,-,TRBV7-2,CASRRGGSGNTIYF,TGTGCCAGCCGTCGGGGGGGCTCTGGAAACACCATATATTTT
TRBJ1-2,-,-,TRBV5-1,CASSLASGIGYTF,TGCGCCAGCAGCTTGGCTTCAGGGATAGGCTACACCTTC
TRBJ1-4,-,-,TRBV18,CASSPSGGFGNEKLFF,TGTGCCAGCTCACCATCCGGGGGGTTCGGTAATGAAAAACTGTTTTTT
TRBJ2-3,TRBD2,-,TRBV27,CASSLFSTSGEADTQYF,TGTGCCAGCAGTTTATTCTCGACTAGCGGGGAGGCAGATACGCAGTATTTT
TRBJ1-4,-,-,TRBV4-1,CASSQPGPQGEKLFF,TGCGCCAGCAGCCAGCCGGGACCTCAGGGGGAAAAACTGTTTTTT
TRBJ1-6,TRBD1,-,TRBV27,CASNPVGTAWYNSPLHF,TGTGCCAGCAATCCCGTTGGGACAGCCTGGTATAATTCACCCCTCCACTTT
TRBJ2-6,-,once,TRBV9,CASSERSPGVGANVLTF,TGTGCCAGCAGCGAGAGGAGTCCGGGGGTAGGGGCCAACGTCCTGACTTTC
TRBJ2-4,TRBD2,-,TRBV2,CASSEGIWGGAKNIQYF,TGTGCCAGCAGTGAAGGAATATGGGGGGGAGCCAAAAACATTCAGTACTTC
TRBJ2-1,-,-,TRBV5-1,CASSYDRPHNEQFF,TGCGCCAGCAGCTACGACAGGCCCCACAATGAGCAGTTCTTC
TRBJ1-1,-,-,TRBV5-1,CASSFRGMNTEAFF,TGCGCCAGCAGCTTCAGGGGCATGAACACTGAAGCTTTCTTT
TRBJ1-1,-,-,TRBV11-2,CASSSQVSEAFF,TGTGCCAGCAGCTCGCAGGTTTCTGAAGCTTTCTTT
TRBJ2-2,TRBD2,-,TRBV11-2,CASSFRGGPHTGELFF,TGTGCCAGCAGCTTTCGGGGGGGGCCCCACACCGGGGAGCTGTTTTTT
TRBJ1-2,-,few,TRBV3-1/TRBV3-2,CASSQDLGRGRGYTF,TGTGCCAGCAGCCAAGATCTGGGCAGGGGTCGCGGCTACACCTTC
TRBJ1-3,TRBD1,-,TRBV14,CASSPLPGQGLGGNTIYF,TGTGCCAGCAGCCCATTGCCGGGACAGGGGCTCGGTGGAAACACCATATATTTT
TRBJ1-5,-,-,TRBV2,CASNYRNSNQPQHF,TGTGCCAGCAATTACAGGAATAGCAATCAGCCCCAGCATTTT
TRBJ1-3,-,few,TRBV19,CASRVARDSHSGNTIYF,TGTGCCAGTAGAGTAGCCCGGGACTCCCACTCTGGAAACACCATATATTTT
TRBJ2-3,-,-,TRBV5-3,CARTLGLALIRTDTQYF,TGTGCCAGAACCCTGGGGCTGGCCCTTATTCGTACAGATACGCAGTATTTT
TRBJ2-5,-,-,TRBV3-1/TRBV3-2,CASSQDKSRSSQETQYF,TGTGCCAGCAGCCAAGATAAGAGCCGAAGCTCCCAAGAGACCCAGTACTTC
TRBJ2-5,TRBD2,-,TRBV2,CAYRGGQAETQYF,TGTGCCTACCGCGGGGGGCAGGCTGAGACCCAGTACTTC
TRBJ2-7,-,-,TRBV7-9,CASSIQGTYEQYF,TGTGCCAGCAGCATACAGGGCACCTACGAGCAGTACTTC
TRBJ1-4,TRBD1,once,TRBV11-2,CASSSGTGGKKLFF,TGTGCCAGCAGCTCCGGGACAGGTGGGAAAAAACTGTTTTTT
TRBJ2-2,TRBD1,-,TRBV27,CASSFSSGTAYTGELFF,TGTGCCAGCAGTTTTTCCTCCGGGACAGCCTACACCGGGGAGCTGTTTTTT
TRBJ1-1,-,-,TRBV9,CASSPRGGQDNTEAFF,TGTGCCAGCAGCCCTAGGGGTGGGCAAGATAACACTGAAGCTTTCTTT
TRBJ1-1,TRBD1,-,TRBV10-3,CAMTGGVGTEAFF,TGTGCCATGACAGGGGGCGTCGGCACTGAAGCTTTCTTT
TRBJ1-1,TRBD1,-,TRBV18,CASSPRRQGVFDTEAFF,TGTGCCAGCTCACCAAGGAGGCAGGGGGTTTTTGACACTGAAGCTTTCTTT
TRBJ1-2,-,-,TRBV6-6,CASRPAGFLAGYTF,TGTGCCAGCAGACCCGCCGGGTTTCTCGCGGGCTACACCTTC